The following is a TCR beta chain sequence with its context. Its antigen is unidentified. The table came from immunoSEQ multiplex PCR; TCRdb's copy has only in-frame clones and leaves some out. The table records approximately 50,000 clones, approximately 80% of them present only once. The data originate from a study of OX40 agonist ivuxolimab in advanced cancers. Study details: The mean age was roughly 60 years, ranging from about 20 to 90, with more than 70% of participants male. Study outcomes and limitations: Partial responders at 0.1-3.0 mg/kg showed near-lowest clonal expansion.

The CDR3 totals 15 residues. V gave up 4 bases and J gave up 8 bases, with 17 bases separating them. Germline V gene lookup returns CDR1 MGHRA and CDR2 YSYEKL. V and J are TRBV4-1 and TRBJ1-4; perhaps TRBD1 as D (5 bases). The receptor was isolated from an adult with an advanced solid tumor such as melanoma, head and neck, liver or kidney cancer. This specimen was CD4+ or CD8+ T cells sorted from blood, taken in a trial of the OX40 agonist ivuxolimab. The CDR3 sequence: CASSPIMRGGEKLFF. In DNA, the CDR3 is TGCGCCAGCAGCCCTATTATGAGGGGCGGCGAAAAACTGTTTTTT.